The rows below give T cell receptor beta chains drawn from one sample of a study of CD8 T cells in Susac syndrome. A single record per CDR3 protein comes from TCRdb applying MiXCR to the immunoSEQ multiplex PCR reads. This repertoire shows more than 95,000 distinct CDR3 sequences, about 92% found once; its top ten account for 0.093%. Sequencing was performed on CD4+ T cells from PBMCs. The origin of the receptors is a human donor with multiple sclerosis. Both conserved end residues are part of each CDR3. Each record gives: J gene, clone size, D gene, V gene, CDR3 DNA, CDR3 protein. The D gene is left open where the match is weak. For some rows the clone size is stated as once, few or many, or as a class when expanded; others skip it.

TRBJ2-7 | . | . | TRBV11-2 | TGTGCCAGCAGCGCGGACGGTCCCTACGAGCAGTACTTC | CASSADGPYEQYF
TRBJ2-1 | . | TRBD1 | TRBV5-1 | TGCGCCAGCAGCTTCGGGACAGGGGACGATGAGCAGTTCTTC | CASSFGTGDDEQFF
TRBJ1-1 | . | . | TRBV20-1 | TGCAGTGCTAGTAAGGGAAACACTGAAGCTTTCTTT | CSASKGNTEAFF
TRBJ2-1 | once | . | TRBV6-2/TRBV6-3 | TGTGCCAGCACCAACGAGGGGGGGGGCCCGTTAGAGCAGTTCTTC | CASTNEGGGPLEQFF
TRBJ2-5 | . | TRBD1 | TRBV18 | TGTGCCAGCTCACCAGAGCAGGGGGTGAAGGAGACCCAGTACTTC | CASSPEQGVKETQYF
TRBJ2-7 | . | TRBD2 | TRBV12-3/TRBV12-4 | TGTGCCAGCAGATTAGCGGGAGGATCCTACGAGCAGTACTTC | CASRLAGGSYEQYF
TRBJ2-5 | once | TRBD2 | TRBV20-1 | TGCAGTGCCCTGCTGTTGGCTAGCGGGGAGACCCAGTACTTC | CSALLLASGETQYF
TRBJ2-5 | . | . | TRBV3-1 | TGTGCCAGCAGCCAAGATCTGTCCGTGTATACGTCCCAAGAGACCCAGTACTTC | CASSQDLSVYTSQETQYF
TRBJ1-3 | . | . | TRBV12-5 | TGTGCTAGTGGTCGCCCCCGGGACTTAGCTGGAAACACCATATATTTT | CASGRPRDLAGNTIYF
TRBJ2-1 | once | . | TRBV4-1 | TGCGCCAGCAGCCAAGGTGTTTTACGGGGCTCCTACAATGAGCAGTTCTTC | CASSQGVLRGSYNEQFF